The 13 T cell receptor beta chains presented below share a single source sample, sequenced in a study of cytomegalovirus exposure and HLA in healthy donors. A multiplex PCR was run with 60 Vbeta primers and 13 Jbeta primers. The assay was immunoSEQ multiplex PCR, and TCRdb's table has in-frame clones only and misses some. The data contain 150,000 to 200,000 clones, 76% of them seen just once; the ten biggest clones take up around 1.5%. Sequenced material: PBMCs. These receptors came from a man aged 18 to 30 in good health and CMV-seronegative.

CDR3 in DNA: TGTGCCAGCTCCCCCGGACAGGGGGCGGGCAATGAGCAGTTCTTC. Translating gives CASSPGQGAGNEQFF. The rearrangement links TRBV18 to TRBJ2-1, with TRBD1 identical over 11 bases. This CDR3 spans 15 amino acids. Trimming took 6 bases from V and 6 from J; bases not matched to a gene: 7. Germline CDR1 is KGHSH and CDR2 is LQKENI.

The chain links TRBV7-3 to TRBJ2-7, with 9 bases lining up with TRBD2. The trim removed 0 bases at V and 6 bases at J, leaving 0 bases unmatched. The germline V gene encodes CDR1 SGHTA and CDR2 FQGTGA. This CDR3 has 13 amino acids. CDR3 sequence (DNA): TGTGCCAGCAGCTTAACTAGCGGGAGCGAGCAGTACTTC. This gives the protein CASSLTSGSEQYF.

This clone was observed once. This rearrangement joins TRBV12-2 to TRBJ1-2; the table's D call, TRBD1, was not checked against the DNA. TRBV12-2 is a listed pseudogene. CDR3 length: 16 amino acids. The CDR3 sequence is CASRLGLKQDNYGYTF. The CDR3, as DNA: TGTGCAAGTCGCTTAGGGCTGAAACAAGATAACTATGGCTACACCTTC.

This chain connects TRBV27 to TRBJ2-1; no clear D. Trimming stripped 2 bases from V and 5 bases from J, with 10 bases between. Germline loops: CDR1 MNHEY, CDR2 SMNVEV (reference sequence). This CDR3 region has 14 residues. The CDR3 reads CASSLMAQNNEQFF. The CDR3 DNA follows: TGTGCCAGCAGTTTAATGGCCCAGAACAATGAGCAGTTCTTC.

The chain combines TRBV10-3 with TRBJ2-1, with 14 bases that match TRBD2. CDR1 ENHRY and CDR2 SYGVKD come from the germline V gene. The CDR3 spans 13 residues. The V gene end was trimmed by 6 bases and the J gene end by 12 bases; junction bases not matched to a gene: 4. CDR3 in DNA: TGTGCCATCAGGACTAGCGGGGGGGCATCGCAGTTCTTC. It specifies CAIRTSGGASQFF.

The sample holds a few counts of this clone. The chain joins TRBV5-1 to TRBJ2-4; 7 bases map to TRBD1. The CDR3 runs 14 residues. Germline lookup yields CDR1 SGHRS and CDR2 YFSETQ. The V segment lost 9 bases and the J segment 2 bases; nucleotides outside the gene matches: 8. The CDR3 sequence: CATPTGKTKNIQYF. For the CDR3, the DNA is TGCGCCACCCCGACAGGGAAGACCAAAAACATTCAGTACTTC.

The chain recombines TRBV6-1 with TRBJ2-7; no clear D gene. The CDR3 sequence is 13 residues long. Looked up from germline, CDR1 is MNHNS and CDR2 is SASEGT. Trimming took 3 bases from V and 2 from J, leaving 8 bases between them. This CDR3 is CASSEMGPYEQYF. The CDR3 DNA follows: TGTGCCAGCAGTGAGATGGGCCCCTACGAGCAGTACTTC.

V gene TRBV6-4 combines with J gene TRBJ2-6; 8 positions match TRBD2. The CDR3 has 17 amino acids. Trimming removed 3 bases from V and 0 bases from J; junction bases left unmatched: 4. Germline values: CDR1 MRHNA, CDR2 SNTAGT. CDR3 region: CASSEESGSSGANVLTF. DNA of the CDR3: TGTGCCAGCAGTGAAGAGAGCGGGAGCTCTGGGGCCAACGTCCTGACTTTC.

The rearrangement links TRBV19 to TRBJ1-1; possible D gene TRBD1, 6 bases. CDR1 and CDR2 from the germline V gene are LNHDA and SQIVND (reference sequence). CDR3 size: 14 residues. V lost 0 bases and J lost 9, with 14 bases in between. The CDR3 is CASSIDPSGQQAFF. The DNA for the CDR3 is TGTGCCAGTAGTATAGATCCCTCCGGACAGCAAGCTTTCTTT.

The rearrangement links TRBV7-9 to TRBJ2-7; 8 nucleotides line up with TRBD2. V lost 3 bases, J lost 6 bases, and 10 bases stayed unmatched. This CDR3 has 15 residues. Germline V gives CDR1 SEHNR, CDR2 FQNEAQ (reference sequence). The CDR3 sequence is CASSFSGGRTPEQYF. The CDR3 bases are TGTGCCAGCAGCTTCAGCGGCGGGAGGACCCCCGAGCAGTACTTC.

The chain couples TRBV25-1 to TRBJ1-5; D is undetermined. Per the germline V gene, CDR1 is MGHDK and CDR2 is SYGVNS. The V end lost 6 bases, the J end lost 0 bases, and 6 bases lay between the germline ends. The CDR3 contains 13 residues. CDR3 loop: CASRQYSNQPQHF. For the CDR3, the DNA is TGTGCCAGCAGGCAGTATAGCAATCAGCCCCAGCATTTT.

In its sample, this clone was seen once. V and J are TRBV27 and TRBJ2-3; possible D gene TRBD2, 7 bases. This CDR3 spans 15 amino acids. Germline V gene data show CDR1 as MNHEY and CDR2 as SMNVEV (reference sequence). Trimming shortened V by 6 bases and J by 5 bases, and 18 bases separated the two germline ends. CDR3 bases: TGTGCCAGCAGGTTGCGGGGGCTAGTGGGAGATACGCAGTATTTT. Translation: CASRLRGLVGDTQYF.

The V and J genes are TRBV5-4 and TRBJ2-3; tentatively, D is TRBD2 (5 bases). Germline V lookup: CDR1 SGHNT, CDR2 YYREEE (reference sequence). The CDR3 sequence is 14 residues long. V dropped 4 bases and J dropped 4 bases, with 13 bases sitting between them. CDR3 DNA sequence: TGTGCCAGCAGCCGGGAATCAGCCTCAGATACGCAGTATTTT. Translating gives CASSRESASDTQYF.